This T cell receptor beta chain was sequenced for a study of post-analysis software for immune sequencing data. The V segment lost 6 bases and the J segment 4 bases; nucleotides outside the gene matches: 6. Germline V CDR1 and CDR2: SGHTA, FQGNSA. This CDR3 has 15 amino acids. Remarks on this clonotype: The antigen remains unidentified.

Notes on the study in general: Samples from one preparation batch, clustered by F measure, grouped strongly together. In patients, about 5 TRBV segments were more frequent than in controls, with TRBV5-6, TRBV5-1 and TRBV20-1 among them.

Unique molecular identifiers were present in the TCR beta cDNA libraries. T cells numbering 1 to 10 million yielded cDNA molecules that totaled some 500,000. TCRdb re-derived calls from the PCR reads in MiXCR, one entry per CDR3 protein. The sample records roughly 600,000 distinct CDR3 sequences, around 40% being singletons. What was sequenced was blood. The chain carries TRBV7-2 and TRBJ2-5; TRBD2 aligns across 12 bases. The sequence came from a girl under 18 with multiple sclerosis. The CDR3 spells CASRPRLAGVETQYF. CDR3 coding DNA: TGTGCCAGCAGGCCCCGACTAGCGGGAGTAGAGACCCAGTACTTC.